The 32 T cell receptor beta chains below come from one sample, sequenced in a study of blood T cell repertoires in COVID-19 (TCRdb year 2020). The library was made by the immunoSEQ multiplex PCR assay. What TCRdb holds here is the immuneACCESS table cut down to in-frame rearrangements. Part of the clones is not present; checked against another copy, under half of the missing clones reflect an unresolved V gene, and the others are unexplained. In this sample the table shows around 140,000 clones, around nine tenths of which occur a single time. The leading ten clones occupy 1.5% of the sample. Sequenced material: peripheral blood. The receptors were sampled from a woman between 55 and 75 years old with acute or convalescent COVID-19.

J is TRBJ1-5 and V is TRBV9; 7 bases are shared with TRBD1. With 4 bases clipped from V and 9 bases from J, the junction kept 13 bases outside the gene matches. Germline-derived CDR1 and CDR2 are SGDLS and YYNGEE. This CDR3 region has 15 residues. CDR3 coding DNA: TGTGCCAGCAGCCTCCTAGGGACAGCCAACGCGCCCCAGCATTTT. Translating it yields CASSLLGTANAPQHF.

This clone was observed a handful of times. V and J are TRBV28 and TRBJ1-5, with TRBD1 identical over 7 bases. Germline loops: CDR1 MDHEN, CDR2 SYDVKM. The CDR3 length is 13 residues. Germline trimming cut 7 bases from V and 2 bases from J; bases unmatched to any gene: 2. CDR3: CASNQGGNQPQHF. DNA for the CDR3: TGTGCCAGCAATCAGGGGGGCAATCAGCCCCAGCATTTT. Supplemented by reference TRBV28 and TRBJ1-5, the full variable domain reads DVKVTQSSRYLVKRTGEKVFLECVQDMDHENMFWYRQDPGLGLRLIYFSYDVKMKEKGDIPEGYSVSREKKERFSLILESASTNQTSMYLCASNQGGNQPQHFGDGTRLSIL.

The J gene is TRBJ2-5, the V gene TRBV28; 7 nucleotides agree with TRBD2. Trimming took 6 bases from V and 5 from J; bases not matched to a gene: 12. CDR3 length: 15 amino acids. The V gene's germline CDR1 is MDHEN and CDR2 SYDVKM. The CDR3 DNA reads TGTGCCAGCAGCCCCCCTCGTGGGGGGGAGGAGACCCAGTACTTC. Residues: CASSPPRGGEETQYF. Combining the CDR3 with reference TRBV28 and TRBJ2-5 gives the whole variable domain DVKVTQSSRYLVKRTGEKVFLECVQDMDHENMFWYRQDPGLGLRLIYFSYDVKMKEKGDIPEGYSVSREKKERFSLILESASTNQTSMYLCASSPPRGGEETQYFGPGTRLLVL.

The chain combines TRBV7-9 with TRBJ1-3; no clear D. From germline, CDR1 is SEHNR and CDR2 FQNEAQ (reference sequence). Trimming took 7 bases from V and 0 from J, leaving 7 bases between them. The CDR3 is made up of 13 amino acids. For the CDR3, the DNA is TGTGCCAGCATCGGTGGCTCTGGAAACACCATATATTTT. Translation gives CASIGGSGNTIYF.

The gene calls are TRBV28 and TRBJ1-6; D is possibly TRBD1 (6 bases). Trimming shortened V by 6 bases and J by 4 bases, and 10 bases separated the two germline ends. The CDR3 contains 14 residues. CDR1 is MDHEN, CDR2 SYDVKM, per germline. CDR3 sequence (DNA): TGTGCCAGCAGGAAACAGGGTTATAATTCACCCCTCCACTTT. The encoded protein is CASRKQGYNSPLHF.

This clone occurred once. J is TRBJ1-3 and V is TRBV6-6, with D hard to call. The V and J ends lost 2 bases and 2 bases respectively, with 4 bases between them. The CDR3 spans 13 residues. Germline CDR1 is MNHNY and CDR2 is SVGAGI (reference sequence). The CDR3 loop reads CASSYAAGNTIYF. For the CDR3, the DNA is TGTGCCAGCAGTTACGCAGCTGGAAACACCATATATTTT.

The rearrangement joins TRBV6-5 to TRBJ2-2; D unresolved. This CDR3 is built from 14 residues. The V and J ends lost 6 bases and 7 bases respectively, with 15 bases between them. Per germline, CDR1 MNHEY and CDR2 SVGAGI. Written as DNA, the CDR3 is TGTGCCAGCAGCCTCTTCAGTCGTGACGGGGAGCTGTTTTTT. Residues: CASSLFSRDGELFF.

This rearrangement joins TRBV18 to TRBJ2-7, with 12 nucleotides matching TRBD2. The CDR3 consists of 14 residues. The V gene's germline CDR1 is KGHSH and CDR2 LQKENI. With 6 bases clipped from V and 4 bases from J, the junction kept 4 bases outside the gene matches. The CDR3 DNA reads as TGTGCCAGCTCCGCTAGCGGGGGGGCATACGAGCAGTACTTC. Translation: CASSASGGAYEQYF. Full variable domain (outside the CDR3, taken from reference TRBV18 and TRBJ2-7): NAGVMQNPRHLVRRRGQEARLRCSPMKGHSHVYWYRQLPEEGLKFMVYLQKENIIDESGMPKERFSAEFPKEGPSILRIQQVVRGDSAAYFCASSASGGAYEQYFGPGTRLTVT.

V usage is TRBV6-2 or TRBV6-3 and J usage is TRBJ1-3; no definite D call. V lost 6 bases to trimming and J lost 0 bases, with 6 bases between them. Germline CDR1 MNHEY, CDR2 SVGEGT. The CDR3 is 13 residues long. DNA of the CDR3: TGTGCCAGCAGCCCCAACTCTGGAAACACCATATATTTT. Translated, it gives CASSPNSGNTIYF.

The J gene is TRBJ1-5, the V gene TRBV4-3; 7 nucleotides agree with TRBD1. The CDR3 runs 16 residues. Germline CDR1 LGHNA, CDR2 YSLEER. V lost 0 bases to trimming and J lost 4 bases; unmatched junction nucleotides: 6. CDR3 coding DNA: TGCGCCAGCAGCCAAGATTTGGGGACAGTGAATCAGCCCCAGCATTTT. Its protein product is CASSQDLGTVNQPQHF.

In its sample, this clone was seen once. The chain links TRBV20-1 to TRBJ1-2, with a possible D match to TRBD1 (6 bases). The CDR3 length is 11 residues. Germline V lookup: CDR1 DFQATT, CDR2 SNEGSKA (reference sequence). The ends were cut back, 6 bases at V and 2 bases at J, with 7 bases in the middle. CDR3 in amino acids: CSAGTNYGYTF. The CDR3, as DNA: TGCAGTGCAGGGACAAACTATGGCTACACCTTC.

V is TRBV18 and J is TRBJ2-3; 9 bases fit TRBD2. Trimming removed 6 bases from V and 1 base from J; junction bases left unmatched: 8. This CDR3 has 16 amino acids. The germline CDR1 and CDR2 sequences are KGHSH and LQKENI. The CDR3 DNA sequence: TGTGCCAGCTCTCCGACTTCTAGCGGGGGCACAGATACGCAGTATTTT. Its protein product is CASSPTSSGGTDTQYF. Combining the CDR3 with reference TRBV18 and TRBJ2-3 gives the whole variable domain NAGVMQNPRHLVRRRGQEARLRCSPMKGHSHVYWYRQLPEEGLKFMVYLQKENIIDESGMPKERFSAEFPKEGPSILRIQQVVRGDSAAYFCASSPTSSGGTDTQYFGPGTRLTVL.

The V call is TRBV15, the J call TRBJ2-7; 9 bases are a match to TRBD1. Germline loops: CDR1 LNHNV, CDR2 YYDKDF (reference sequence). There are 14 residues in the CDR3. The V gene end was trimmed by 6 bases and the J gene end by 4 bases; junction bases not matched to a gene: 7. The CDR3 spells CATSQRQGGYEQYF. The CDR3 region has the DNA TGTGCCACCAGTCAGAGACAGGGGGGGTACGAGCAGTACTTC.

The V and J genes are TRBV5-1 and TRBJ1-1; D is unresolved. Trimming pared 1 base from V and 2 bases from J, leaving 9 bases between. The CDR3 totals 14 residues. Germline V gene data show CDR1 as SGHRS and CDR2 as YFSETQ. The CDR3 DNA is TGCGCCAGCAGCTTGTCCACGGTAAACACTGAAGCTTTCTTT. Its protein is CASSLSTVNTEAFF.

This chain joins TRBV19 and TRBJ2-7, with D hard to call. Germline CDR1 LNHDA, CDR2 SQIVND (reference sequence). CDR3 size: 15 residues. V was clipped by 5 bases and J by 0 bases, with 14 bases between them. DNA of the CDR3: TGTGCCAGTAGTGAGAACTACGGTCCCTCCTACGAGCAGTACTTC. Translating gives CASSENYGPSYEQYF.

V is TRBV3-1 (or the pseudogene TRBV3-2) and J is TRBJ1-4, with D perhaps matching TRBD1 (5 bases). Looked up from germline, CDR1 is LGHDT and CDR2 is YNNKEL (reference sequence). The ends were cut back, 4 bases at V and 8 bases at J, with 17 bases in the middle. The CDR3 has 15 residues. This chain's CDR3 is CASSRAGERGEKLFF. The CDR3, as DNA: TGTGCCAGCAGCCGGGCGGGGGAACGAGGGGAAAAACTGTTTTTT.

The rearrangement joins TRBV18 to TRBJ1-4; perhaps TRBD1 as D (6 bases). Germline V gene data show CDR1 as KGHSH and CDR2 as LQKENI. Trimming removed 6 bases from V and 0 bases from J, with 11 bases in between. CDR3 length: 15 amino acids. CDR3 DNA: TGTGCCAGCTCCGTGAACAGGGCAACTAATGAAAAACTGTTTTTT. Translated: CASSVNRATNEKLFF.

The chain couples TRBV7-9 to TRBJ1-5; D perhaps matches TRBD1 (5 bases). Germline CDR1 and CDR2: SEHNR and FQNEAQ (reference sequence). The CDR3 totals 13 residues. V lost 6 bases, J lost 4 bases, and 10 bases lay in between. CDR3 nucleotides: TGTGCCAGCAGTAAACAGGAGAATCAGCCCCAGCATTTT. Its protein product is CASSKQENQPQHF.

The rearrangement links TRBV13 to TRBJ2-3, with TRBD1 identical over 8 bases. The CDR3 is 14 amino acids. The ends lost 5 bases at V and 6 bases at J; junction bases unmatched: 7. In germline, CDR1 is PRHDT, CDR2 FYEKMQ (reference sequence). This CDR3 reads CASSPRTGKDTQYF. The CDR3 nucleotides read TGTGCCAGCAGCCCTCGGACAGGGAAGGATACGCAGTATTTT.

The CDR3 protein is CASSLAANPLGEQYF. The CDR3 DNA sequence: TGTGCCAGCAGCTTGGCGGCGAACCCGCTAGGCGAGCAGTACTTC. The V and J genes are TRBV5-6 and TRBJ2-7; no clear D gene. The CDR3 runs to 15 residues. Germline CDR1 and CDR2: SGHDT and YYEEEE. V was trimmed by 0 bases and J by 6 bases, leaving 16 bases between them.

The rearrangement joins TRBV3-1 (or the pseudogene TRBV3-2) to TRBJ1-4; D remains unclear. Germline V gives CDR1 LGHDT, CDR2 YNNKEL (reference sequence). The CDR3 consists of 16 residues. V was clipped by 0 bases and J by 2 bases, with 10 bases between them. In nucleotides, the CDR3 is TGTGCCAGCAGCCAAGACCTCGGACTGACTAATGAAAAACTGTTTTTT. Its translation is CASSQDLGLTNEKLFF.

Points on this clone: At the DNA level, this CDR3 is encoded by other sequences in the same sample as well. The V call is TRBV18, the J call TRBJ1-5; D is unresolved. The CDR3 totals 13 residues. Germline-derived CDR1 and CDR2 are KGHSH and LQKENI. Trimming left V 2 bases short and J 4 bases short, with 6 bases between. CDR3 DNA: TGTGCCAGCTCACCAGGGAGTAATCAGCCCCAGCATTTT. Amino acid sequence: CASSPGSNQPQHF. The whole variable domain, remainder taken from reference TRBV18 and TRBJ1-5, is NAGVMQNPRHLVRRRGQEARLRCSPMKGHSHVYWYRQLPEEGLKFMVYLQKENIIDESGMPKERFSAEFPKEGPSILRIQQVVRGDSAAYFCASSPGSNQPQHFGDGTRLSIL.

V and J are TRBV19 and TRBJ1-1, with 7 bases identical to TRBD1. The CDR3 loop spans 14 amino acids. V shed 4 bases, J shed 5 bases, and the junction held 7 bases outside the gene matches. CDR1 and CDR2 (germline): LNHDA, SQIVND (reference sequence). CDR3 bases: TGTGCCAGTAGTACGCAGGGGGGAAGGACTGAAGCTTTCTTT. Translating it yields CASSTQGGRTEAFF. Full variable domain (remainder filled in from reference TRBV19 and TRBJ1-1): DGGITQSPKYLFRKEGQNVTLSCEQNLNHDAMYWYRQDPGQGLRLIYYSQIVNDFQKGDIAEGYSVSREKKESFPLTVTSAQKNPTAFYLCASSTQGGRTEAFFGQGTRLTVV.

The CDR3 DNA reads TGTGCCAGCAGCGTAGGACAGGGAGGTGGATCCGAGCAGTACTTC. Encoded protein: CASSVGQGGGSEQYF. This chain links TRBV9 with TRBJ2-7; D perhaps matches TRBD1 (7 bases). Germline CDR1 reads SGDLS; CDR2 reads YYNGEE. Trimming cost V 0 bases and J 6 bases, with 16 bases left between them. CDR3 length: 15 amino acids.

The CDR3, as DNA: TGCGCCAGCAGCCGTCCGGGACAGGGGGACACAAACACCATATATTTT. As protein: CASSRPGQGDTNTIYF. V gene TRBV4-1 combines with J gene TRBJ1-3, with 11 nucleotides matching TRBD1. Per the germline V gene, CDR1 is MGHRA and CDR2 is YSYEKL. After removal of 4 bases from V and 6 bases from J, the junction contained 8 bases not matched to a gene. The CDR3 spans 16 residues.

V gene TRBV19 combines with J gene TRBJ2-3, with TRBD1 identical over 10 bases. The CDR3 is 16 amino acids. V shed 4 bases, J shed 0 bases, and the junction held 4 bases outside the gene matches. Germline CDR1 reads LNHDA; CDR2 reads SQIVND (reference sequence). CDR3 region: CASSTRQGASTDTQYF. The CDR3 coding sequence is TGTGCCAGTAGTACCCGACAGGGGGCGAGCACAGATACGCAGTATTTT.

CDR3 amino acids: CASSQGELASGLGNEQFF. The CDR3 DNA follows: TGCGCCAGCAGCCAAGGAGAATTAGCTAGCGGGCTGGGTAATGAGCAGTTCTTC. The rearrangement links TRBV4-3 to TRBJ2-1; 8 bases are shared with TRBD2. The germline V gene encodes CDR1 LGHNA and CDR2 YSLEER. The CDR3 length is 18 residues. V was pared by 1 base and J by 7 bases, with 15 bases of the junction left unmatched.

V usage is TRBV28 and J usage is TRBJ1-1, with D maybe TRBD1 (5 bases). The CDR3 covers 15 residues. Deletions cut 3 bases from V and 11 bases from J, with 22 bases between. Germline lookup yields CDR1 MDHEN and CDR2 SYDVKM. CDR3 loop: CASSFQTGSGGGAFF. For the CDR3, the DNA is TGTGCCAGCAGTTTCCAGACGGGAAGCGGGGGAGGTGCTTTCTTT.

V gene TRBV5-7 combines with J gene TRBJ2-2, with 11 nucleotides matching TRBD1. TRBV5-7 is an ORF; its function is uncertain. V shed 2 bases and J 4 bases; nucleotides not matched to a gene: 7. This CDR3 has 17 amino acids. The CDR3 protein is CASSFRDRGTGTGELFF. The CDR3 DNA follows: TGTGCCAGCAGCTTCCGGGACAGGGGGACGGGCACCGGGGAGCTGTTTTTT.

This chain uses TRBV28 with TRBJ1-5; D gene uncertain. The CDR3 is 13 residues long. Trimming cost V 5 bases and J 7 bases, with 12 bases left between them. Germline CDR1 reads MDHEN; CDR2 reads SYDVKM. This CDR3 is CASSPPHYQPQHF. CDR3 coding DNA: TGTGCCAGCAGTCCACCGCACTACCAGCCCCAGCATTTT. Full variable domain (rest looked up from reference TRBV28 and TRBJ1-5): DVKVTQSSRYLVKRTGEKVFLECVQDMDHENMFWYRQDPGLGLRLIYFSYDVKMKEKGDIPEGYSVSREKKERFSLILESASTNQTSMYLCASSPPHYQPQHFGDGTRLSIL.

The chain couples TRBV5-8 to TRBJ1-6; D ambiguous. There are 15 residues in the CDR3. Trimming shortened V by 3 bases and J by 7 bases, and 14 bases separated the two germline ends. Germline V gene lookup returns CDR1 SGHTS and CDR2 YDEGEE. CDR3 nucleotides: TGTGCCAGCAGCTCCGACCATTGGAGAAATTCACCCCTCCACTTT. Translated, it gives CASSSDHWRNSPLHF.

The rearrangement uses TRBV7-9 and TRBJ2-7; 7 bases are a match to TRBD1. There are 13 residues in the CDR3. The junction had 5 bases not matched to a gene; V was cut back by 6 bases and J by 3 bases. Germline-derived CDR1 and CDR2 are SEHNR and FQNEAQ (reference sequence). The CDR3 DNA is TGTGCCAGCAGTCGACCAGGGGGCTACGAGCAGTACTTC. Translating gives CASSRPGGYEQYF.